This TCR beta chain was recovered during a study of tumor-infiltrating lymphocytes in primary liver carcinoma. Regarding the study as a whole: Compared with tumor region pairs, tumor-adjacent and tumor-blood pairs overlapped less.

Germline DNA was also extracted, with blood RNA taken from unsorted whole blood. The CDR3 has 15 amino acids. The V end was cut by 6 bases, the J end by 5 bases, with 20 bases between. Per germline, CDR1 MGHRA and CDR2 YSYEKL. TCR beta cDNA was prepared out of roughly 490 ng total RNA by means of a constant-region primer. TCR beta libraries came from three nested multiplex PCR rounds using slightly modified ARM-PCR. A C-beta reverse primer and TRBV1-TRBV30 forward primers served in each of the first two PCR rounds, at 10 cycles apiece. TCRdb ran MiXCR on the multiplex PCR reads and lists one entry per CDR3 protein. The data hold 330,000 or so distinct CDR3 sequences, with around three fifths observed a single time. On this clonotype itself: Its cognate antigen is unknown.

The chain uses TRBV4-1 and TRBJ2-7; D may be TRBD2 (6 bases). This clonotype was sampled from a middle-aged man with primary liver carcinoma and hepatitis B virus infection. The sample consisted of peripheral blood. The CDR3 coding sequence is TGCGCCAGCAGAAGTTTAATCGGAGGGAACCACGAGCAGTACTTC. This encodes CASRSLIGGNHEQYF.